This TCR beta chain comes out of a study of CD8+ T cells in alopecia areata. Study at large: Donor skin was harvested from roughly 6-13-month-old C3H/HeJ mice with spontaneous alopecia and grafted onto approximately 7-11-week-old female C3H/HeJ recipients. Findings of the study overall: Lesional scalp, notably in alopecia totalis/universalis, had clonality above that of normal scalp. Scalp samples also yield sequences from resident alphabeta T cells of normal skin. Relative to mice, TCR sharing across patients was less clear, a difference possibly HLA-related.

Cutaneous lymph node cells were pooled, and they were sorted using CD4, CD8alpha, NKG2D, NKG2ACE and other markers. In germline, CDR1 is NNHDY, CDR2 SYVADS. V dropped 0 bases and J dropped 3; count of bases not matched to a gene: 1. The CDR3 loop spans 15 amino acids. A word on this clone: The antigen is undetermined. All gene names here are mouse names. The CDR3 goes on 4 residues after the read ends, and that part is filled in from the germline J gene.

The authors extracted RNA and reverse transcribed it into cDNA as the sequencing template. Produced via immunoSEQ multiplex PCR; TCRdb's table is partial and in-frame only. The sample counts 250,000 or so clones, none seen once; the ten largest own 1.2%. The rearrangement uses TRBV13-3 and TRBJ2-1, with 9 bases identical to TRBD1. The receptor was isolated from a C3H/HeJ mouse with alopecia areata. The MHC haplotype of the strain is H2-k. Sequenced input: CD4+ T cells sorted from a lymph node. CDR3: CASSDGTGVYAEQFF. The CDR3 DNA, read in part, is TGTGCCAGCAGTGATGGGACAGGGGTCTATGCT.